The 30 T cell receptor beta chains given below trace back to one sample, sequenced in a study of identical twins. TCRdb ran MiXCR on the 5' RACE reads and lists one entry per CDR3 protein. The profile shows some 1,700,000 distinct CDR3 sequences, about 31% of them singletons. Sequences were obtained from cord blood. These receptors were taken from a newborn girl in good health.

This chain connects TRBV6-1 to TRBJ1-5; D is undetermined. The germline CDR1 and CDR2 sequences are MNHNS and SASEGT. Trimming pared 1 base from V and 0 bases from J, leaving 7 bases between. CDR3 length: 15 amino acids. The CDR3 spells CASSEGWGSNQPQHF. CDR3 nucleotide sequence: TGTGCCAGCAGTGAAGGCTGGGGTAGCAATCAGCCCCAGCATTTT.

This clonotype was seen only a few times. V and J are TRBV5-4 and TRBJ2-3, with 7 bases identical to TRBD1. Germline V lookup: CDR1 SGHNT, CDR2 YYREEE (reference sequence). This CDR3 is built from 12 residues. Trimming cost V 4 bases and J 8 bases; bases outside gene matches: 4. The DNA for the CDR3 is TGTGCCAGCAGCCTTCGACAGGGTACGCAGTATTTT. Amino acid sequence: CASSLRQGTQYF.

The chain carries TRBV10-3 and TRBJ1-2; D unresolved. CDR1 and CDR2 (germline): ENHRY, SYGVKD. The CDR3 is made up of 13 amino acids. The ends were cut back, 0 bases at V and 4 bases at J, with 6 bases in the middle. CDR3 nucleotide sequence: TGTGCCATCAGTGAGTCCCAGGTCTATGGCTACACCTTC. Protein: CAISESQVYGYTF.

This chain connects TRBV20-1 to TRBJ1-5; D perhaps matches TRBD1 (6 bases). Trimming shortened V by 6 bases and J by 3 bases, and 9 bases separated the two germline ends. The germline CDR1 and CDR2 sequences are DFQATT and SNEGSKA (reference sequence). The CDR3 contains 12 residues. CDR3 protein: CSARTVNQPQHF. The CDR3 DNA sequence: TGCAGTGCGAGGACAGTCAATCAGCCCCAGCATTTT.

This clonotype turned up a few times. The chain joins TRBV6-1 to TRBJ1-4, with 9 bases matching TRBD1. This CDR3 contains 16 residues. The germline V gene encodes CDR1 MNHNS and CDR2 SASEGT. V was pared by 3 bases and J by 2 bases, with 4 bases of the junction left unmatched. CDR3 sequence reads: CASSDNRGRTNEKLFF. As DNA, the CDR3 is TGTGCCAGCAGTGACAACAGGGGGCGGACTAATGAAAAACTGTTTTTT.

The rearrangement joins TRBV5-5 to TRBJ2-5; unclear D gene. The CDR3 sequence is 14 residues long. In germline, CDR1 is SGHKS, CDR2 YYEKEE (reference sequence). V dropped 4 bases and J dropped 11 bases, with 21 bases sitting between them. The CDR3 is CASSVGHNNDWQYF. CDR3 bases: TGTGCCAGCAGCGTGGGCCACAACAATGATTGGCAGTACTTC.

This clonotype was detected a few times. The genes are TRBV4-1 and TRBJ2-3, with 8 positions matching TRBD2. The ends lost 4 bases at V and 0 bases at J; junction bases unmatched: 9. The length of the CDR3 is 17 residues. Germline loops: CDR1 MGHRA, CDR2 YSYEKL. Written as DNA, the CDR3 is TGCGCCAGCAGCCTGCCTAGAGCGGGAGCAAGCACAGATACGCAGTATTTT. The encoded protein is CASSLPRAGASTDTQYF.

The V gene is TRBV2, the J gene TRBJ2-5, with TRBD2 matching over 10 bases. The germline V gene encodes CDR1 SNHLY and CDR2 FYNNEI. This CDR3 is built from 17 residues. Losses at the gene ends were 3 bases for V and 11 bases for J; bases not matched to a gene: 18. CDR3 region: CASSDRLRLAGHDEQYF. CDR3 DNA sequence: TGTGCCAGCAGTGACCGGCTCAGACTAGCGGGCCACGATGAGCAGTACTTC. Full variable domain (rest looked up from reference TRBV2 and TRBJ2-5): EPEVTQTPSHQVTQMGQEVILRCVPISNHLYFYWYRQILGQKVEFLVSFYNNEISEKSEIFDDQFSVERPDGSNFTLKIRSTKLEDSAMYFCASSDRLRLAGHDEQYFGPGTRLLVL.

The chain links TRBV29-1 to TRBJ2-5; D might be TRBD2 (6 bases). V was pared by 1 base and J by 11 bases, with 41 bases between. In germline, CDR1 is SQVTM, CDR2 ANQGSEA. The CDR3 consists of 21 residues. As DNA, the CDR3 is TGCAGCGTTGAAGGGACTTTCTTAGGGCGGGGATACTTTAGCTCCTACAATGAGCAGTACTTC. Translating gives CSVEGTFLGRGYFSSYNEQYF.

This clonotype has just a few counts. The chain couples TRBV10-3 to TRBJ2-7; 9 bases align to TRBD1. CDR1 is ENHRY and CDR2 is SYGVKD in the germline V gene. CDR3 length: 14 amino acids. The trim removed 5 bases at V and 7 bases at J, leaving 9 bases unmatched. CDR3 residues: CAISQSGTGWEQYF. The CDR3 DNA sequence: TGTGCCATCAGTCAATCCGGGACAGGGTGGGAGCAGTACTTC.

This chain joins TRBV5-1 and TRBJ2-7; D uncertain. The length of the CDR3 is 13 residues. With 5 bases removed from V and 4 bases from J, the gap between germline ends came to 13 bases. Germline-derived CDR1 and CDR2 are SGHRS and YFSETQ. This CDR3 reads CASRSDNFYEQYF. As DNA, the CDR3 is TGCGCCAGCAGATCCGACAATTTTTACGAGCAGTACTTC.

This clonotype was observed many times. This chain uses TRBV10-3 with TRBJ2-1; D is possibly TRBD2 (6 bases). Germline CDR1 reads ENHRY; CDR2 reads SYGVKD. The length of the CDR3 is 13 residues. Trimming left V 0 bases short and J 7 bases short, with 7 bases between. CDR3 nucleotides: TGTGCCATCAGTGAGTCGGGGGGAAATGAGCAGTTCTTC. Translation gives CAISESGGNEQFF.

This clonotype appeared a few times. The chain carries TRBV14 and TRBJ2-1; 7 bases align to TRBD2. The V segment lost 1 base and the J segment 7 bases; nucleotides outside the gene matches: 7. Germline CDR1 reads SGHDN; CDR2 reads FVKESK. This CDR3 contains 15 residues. The CDR3 DNA sequence: TGTGCCAGCAGCCAAGCGGGACTACGAGGGAATGAGCAGTTCTTC. It translates to CASSQAGLRGNEQFF.

The genes are TRBV10-3 and TRBJ2-3; 7 bases fit TRBD1. This CDR3 contains 15 residues. Trimming took 6 bases from V and 4 from J; bases not matched to a gene: 10. The germline gives CDR1 ENHRY, CDR2 SYGVKD. CDR3: CAISGTGARADTQYF. In DNA form, the CDR3 reads TGTGCCATCAGCGGAACAGGGGCTCGTGCAGATACGCAGTATTTT.

This clonotype was seen many times. The chain employs TRBV4-2 and TRBJ2-3; the D is unclear. CDR3 length: 14 residues. The ends were cut back, 2 bases at V and 0 bases at J, with 6 bases in the middle. Germline V lookup: CDR1 LGHNA, CDR2 YNFKEQ. This CDR3 is CASSQHTSTDTQYF. The CDR3 DNA follows: TGTGCCAGCAGCCAACATACCAGCACAGATACGCAGTATTTT.

This sequence joins TRBV12-5 and TRBJ1-2; TRBD1 agrees at 8 bases. The CDR3 consists of 12 residues. Germline assignment: CDR1 LGHNT and CDR2 FRNRAP. Germline trimming cut 3 bases from V and 7 bases from J; bases unmatched to any gene: 1. The CDR3 region has the DNA TGTGCTAGTGGTTTCGACAGGGGTGGCTACACCTTC. Translating it yields CASGFDRGGYTF.

This chain joins TRBV4-2 and TRBJ2-1; tentative D call: TRBD2 (5 bases). The CDR3 runs to 16 residues. Trimming cost V 0 bases and J 13 bases, with 22 bases left between them. The germline gives CDR1 LGHNA, CDR2 YNFKEQ. The CDR3 is CASSQDSSLRAVTQFF. The CDR3 bases are TGTGCCAGCAGCCAAGATTCGAGTTTGAGGGCGGTGACCCAGTTCTTC.

The table lists this clonotype with a count of one. The CDR3 bases are TGCGCCAGCAGCCAAGACCTAAACCGAGCGAACACTGAAGCTTTCTTT. The encoded protein is CASSQDLNRANTEAFF. The chain couples TRBV4-1 to TRBJ1-1; no firm D call. Germline loops: CDR1 MGHRA, CDR2 YSYEKL. V was cut by 0 bases and J by 1 base, with 12 bases left in between. CDR3 size: 16 residues.

Only a few counts were recorded for this clonotype. The chain carries TRBV10-3 and TRBJ2-1; TRBD2 agrees at 11 bases. In germline, CDR1 is ENHRY, CDR2 SYGVKD. J was trimmed by 9 bases and V by 4 bases; bases with no gene match: 8. The CDR3 is 15 amino acids. The CDR3 DNA reads as TGTGCCATCAGTGCTGGTAGCGGGAGGGCCGGTGAGCAGTTCTTC. Translated: CAISAGSGRAGEQFF.

This clonotype occurred many times. The chain employs TRBV6-5 and TRBJ2-7, with no clear D. Per the germline V gene, CDR1 is MNHEY and CDR2 is SVGAGI. CDR3 size: 12 residues. V gave up 11 bases and J gave up 3 bases, with 14 bases separating them. CDR3 region: CAVTAPGYEQYF. CDR3 DNA: TGTGCCGTGACTGCCCCCGGCTACGAGCAGTACTTC.

This clonotype has a count of ten or more. The chain is built from TRBV29-1 and TRBJ1-5; possible D gene TRBD1, 5 bases. The CDR3 sequence is 13 residues long. Germline V gene sequence: CDR1 SQVTM, CDR2 ANQGSEA. V was shortened by 6 bases and J by 3 bases, with 12 bases between the two germline ends. The CDR3 here is CSVSADNNQPQHF. The CDR3 region has the DNA TGCAGCGTCTCAGCGGACAACAATCAGCCCCAGCATTTT.

This clonotype was recorded a few times. The chain carries TRBV12-3 or TRBV12-4 and TRBJ1-5, with D hard to call. The CDR3 is made up of 13 amino acids. V was trimmed by 3 bases and J by 7 bases, leaving 10 bases between them. CDR3 loop: CASSFSPAQPQHF. DNA for the CDR3: TGTGCCAGCAGTTTTAGCCCAGCCCAGCCCCAGCATTTT.

This clonotype was found a few times. CDR3 coding DNA: TGCGCCAGCAGTCAACTAGCGGGGGGGCCCCAGTCCTACAATGAGCAGTTCTTC. Protein sequence: CASSQLAGGPQSYNEQFF. The rearrangement uses TRBV10-1 and TRBJ2-1, with 13 bases aligning to TRBD2. Germline lookup yields CDR1 WNHNN and CDR2 SYGVQD (reference sequence). The CDR3 totals 18 residues. V shed 5 bases and J 1 base; nucleotides not matched to a gene: 8.

The CDR3 DNA sequence: TGTGCCACCAGCCAAGCAGAGGGTCCCTATGGCTACACCTTC. This translates into CATSQAEGPYGYTF. The chain is built from TRBV15 and TRBJ1-2; D unresolved. The CDR3 covers 14 residues. From germline, CDR1 is LNHNV and CDR2 YYDKDF (reference sequence). The V and J ends lost 5 bases and 4 bases respectively, with 14 bases between them.

In its sample, this clonotype was seen many times. The chain carries TRBV29-1 and TRBJ2-3, with TRBD1 matching over 7 bases. The V segment lost 7 bases and the J segment 8 bases; nucleotides outside the gene matches: 18. Germline CDR1 and CDR2: SQVTM and ANQGSEA. This CDR3 is 15 amino acids long. In nucleotides, the CDR3 is TGCAGCGGAACCCGGGACAGCCGTAAGATCGGTACGCAGTATTTT. It codes for CSGTRDSRKIGTQYF.

This chain uses TRBV24-1 with TRBJ2-3; 9 bases align to TRBD2. The CDR3 consists of 18 residues. Germline CDR1 KGHDR, CDR2 SFDVKD. V shed 0 bases and J 0 bases; nucleotides not matched to a gene: 6. CDR3 sequence (DNA): TGTGCCACCAGTGATTTGACTAGCGGGTACCCTAGCACAGATACGCAGTATTTT. Its translation: CATSDLTSGYPSTDTQYF.

This clonotype came up a few times. J is TRBJ2-7 and V is TRBV24-1; D might be TRBD2 (6 bases). The CDR3 contains 11 residues. Germline values: CDR1 KGHDR, CDR2 SFDVKD. V lost 4 bases and J lost 6, with 6 bases in between. CDR3 nucleotides: TGTGCCACCAGTGAGGGGGGCGAGCAGTACTTC. Translating gives CATSEGGEQYF.

The table lists this clonotype with a few counts. CDR3: CSVVAGVVGELFF. The CDR3 nucleotides are TGCAGCGTTGTCGCAGGGGTTGTCGGGGAGCTGTTTTTT. This chain connects TRBV29-1 to TRBJ2-2; possibly TRBD1 for D (6 bases). Trimming removed 4 bases from V and 7 bases from J, with 13 bases in between. Germline V gene data show CDR1 as SQVTM and CDR2 as ANQGSEA. CDR3 length: 13 residues.

This chain links TRBV20-1 with TRBJ1-1; D is ambiguous. V was cut by 2 bases and J by 3 bases, with 13 bases left in between. The CDR3 is 14 residues long. Germline lookup yields CDR1 DFQATT and CDR2 SNEGSKA (reference sequence). As DNA, the CDR3 is TGCAGTGCTAGATTCCCCCAGCGGGACACTGAAGCTTTCTTT. Its translation: CSARFPQRDTEAFF.

This rearrangement joins TRBV12-3 or TRBV12-4 to TRBJ2-1; 8 bases map to TRBD2. The J call is in doubt because the DNA end fits TRBJ2-7 better. This CDR3 is 16 amino acids long. CDR3 residues: CASRALAGSSYNEQYF. The CDR3 nucleotides are TGTGCCAGCAGAGCCTTAGCGGGGAGCTCCTACAATGAGCAGTACTTC.